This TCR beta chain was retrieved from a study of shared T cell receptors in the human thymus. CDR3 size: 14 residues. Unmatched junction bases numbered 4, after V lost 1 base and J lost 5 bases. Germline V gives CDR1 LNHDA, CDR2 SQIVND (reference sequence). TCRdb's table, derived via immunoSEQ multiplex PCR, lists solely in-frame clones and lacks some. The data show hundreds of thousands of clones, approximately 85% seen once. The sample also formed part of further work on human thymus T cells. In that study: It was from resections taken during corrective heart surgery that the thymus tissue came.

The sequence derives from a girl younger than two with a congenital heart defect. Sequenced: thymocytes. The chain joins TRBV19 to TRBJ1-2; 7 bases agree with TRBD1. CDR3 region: CASSIVGRGYGYTF. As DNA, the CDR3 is TGTGCCAGTAGTATAGTCGGCAGGGGGTATGGCTACACCTTC.